The rows below give T cell receptor beta chains drawn from one sample of a study of CD8 T cells in Susac syndrome. TCRdb analysed the immunoSEQ multiplex PCR reads with MiXCR anew, one entry per CDR3 protein. The data hold 150,000 or so distinct CDR3 sequences, with over 90% observed a single time. Material for sequencing was CD4+ T cells from PBMCs. These receptors came from a human donor with Susac syndrome. CDR3s include the opening cysteine and the closing phenylalanine or tryptophan. The order of the fields is D gene, clone size, CDR3 length, V gene, J gene, CDR3 DNA, CDR3 protein. The D gene is left open where the match is weak. Where a row states a size, it is once, few, many or the class of an expanded clone; other rows omit it.

D: -
size: -
length: 14
V: TRBV18
J: TRBJ2-7
DNA: TGTGCCAGCTCACCAGGGGCCAGCAGCTACGAGCAGTACTTC
CDR3: CASSPGASSYEQYF

D: -
size: -
length: 15
V: TRBV7-3
J: TRBJ2-3
DNA: TGTGCCAGCAGCCCTAACGGGGGAGGGGGTTATACGCAGTATTTT
CDR3: CASSPNGGGGYTQYF

D: -
size: -
length: 14
V: TRBV5-1
J: TRBJ1-4
DNA: TGCGCCAGCAGCTTCGGCAAGTCCGGAGAAAAACTGTTTTTT
CDR3: CASSFGKSGEKLFF

D: -
size: -
length: 15
V: TRBV6-1
J: TRBJ2-1
DNA: TGTGCCGCCGGGCCATACTGGAGCTCCTACAATGAGCAGTTCTTC
CDR3: CAAGPYWSSYNEQFF

D: -
size: once
length: 14
V: TRBV30
J: TRBJ2-3
DNA: TGTGCCTGGAGCGGGAGTCCCGGCACAGATACGCAGTATTTT
CDR3: CAWSGSPGTDTQYF

D: TRBD1
size: -
length: 14
V: TRBV25-1
J: TRBJ1-3
DNA: TGTGCCAGCAGGGACAGGGGTTCTGGAAACACCATATATTTT
CDR3: CASRDRGSGNTIYF

D: -
size: -
length: 16
V: TRBV15
J: TRBJ1-5
DNA: TGTGCCACCAGCAGAGGTCATACAGGGTCCGGTCAGCCCCAGCATTTT
CDR3: CATSRGHTGSGQPQHF

D: TRBD2
size: -
length: 18
V: TRBV12-3/TRBV12-4
J: TRBJ2-1
DNA: TGTGCCAGCAGATCTACCCCGGGGGGACTAGCGGGGTTCGATGAGCAGTTCTTC
CDR3: CASRSTPGGLAGFDEQFF

D: -
size: -
length: 13
V: TRBV5-1
J: TRBJ1-1
DNA: TGCGCCAGCAGCTTGGAGGTCCGGGTCAAAGCTTTCTTT
CDR3: CASSLEVRVKAFF

D: -
size: -
length: 14
V: TRBV28
J: TRBJ2-6
DNA: TGTGCCAGCAGACCAGTTACTGGGGCCAACGTCCTGACTTTC
CDR3: CASRPVTGANVLTF

D: -
size: -
length: 15
V: TRBV20-1
J: TRBJ2-2
DNA: TGCAGTGCTAGACACCCCAGGGGTTCGACCGGGGAGCTGTTTTTT
CDR3: CSARHPRGSTGELFF

D: -
size: -
length: 13
V: TRBV6-2/TRBV6-3
J: TRBJ2-6
DNA: TGTGCCAGCACCTACTCTGGGGCCAACGTCCTGACTTTC
CDR3: CASTYSGANVLTF

D: TRBD2
size: -
length: 17
V: TRBV6-5
J: TRBJ2-7
DNA: TGTGCCAGCAGTTACTCGAAAAGGACTAGCGGGGGTTACGAGCAGTACTTC
CDR3: CASSYSKRTSGGYEQYF

D: -
size: once
length: 14
V: TRBV5-1
J: TRBJ2-5
DNA: TGCGCCAGCAGCCCCGGATTGGGTCCAGAGACCCAGTACTTC
CDR3: CASSPGLGPETQYF

D: -
size: -
length: 12
V: TRBV20-1
J: TRBJ1-2
DNA: TGCAGTGCTTCCGGGGCTAACTATGGCTACACCTTC
CDR3: CSASGANYGYTF

D: -
size: -
length: 11
V: TRBV20-1
J: TRBJ2-5
DNA: TGCAGTGCTAGAGATGGGACAACATGGTACTTC
CDR3: CSARDGTTWYF

D: -
size: -
length: 15
V: TRBV9
J: TRBJ2-5
DNA: TGTGCCAGCACACCCCTTGGGGGGAGTCAAGAGACCCAGTACTTC
CDR3: CASTPLGGSQETQYF

D: -
size: -
length: 17
V: TRBV20-1
J: TRBJ2-3
DNA: TGCAGTGCTAGGTTGGGGGGGAGACAGGGAAGCACAGATACGCAGTATTTT
CDR3: CSARLGGRQGSTDTQYF

D: -
size: once
length: 15
V: TRBV7-8
J: TRBJ2-4
DNA: TGTGCCAGCAGCCCGAGGACAGGGAGGGAAAACATTCAGTACTTC
CDR3: CASSPRTGRENIQYF

D: TRBD2
size: -
length: 14
V: TRBV29-1
J: TRBJ2-7
DNA: TGCAGCGTTGTTAGCGGGAGGAACGCCTACGAGCAGTACTTC
CDR3: CSVVSGRNAYEQYF

D: TRBD1
size: -
length: 14
V: TRBV24-1
J: TRBJ2-3
DNA: TGTGCCACCAGTGGCAGGGGGCCGACAGATACGCAGTATTTT
CDR3: CATSGRGPTDTQYF

D: -
size: -
length: 12
V: TRBV20-1
J: TRBJ2-7
DNA: TGCAGTGCTAGTCAGGGCTCCTACGAGCAGTACTTC
CDR3: CSASQGSYEQYF

D: -
size: -
length: 17
V: TRBV6-2/TRBV6-3
J: TRBJ2-3
DNA: TGTGCCAGCAGTCCTACCCGAGGGATGGCTAGCACAGATACGCAGTATTTT
CDR3: CASSPTRGMASTDTQYF

D: TRBD2
size: -
length: 16
V: TRBV15
J: TRBJ2-1
DNA: TGTGCCACCAGCAGGAACCGCCCGACTAGCGGACCTGAGCAGTTCTTC
CDR3: CATSRNRPTSGPEQFF

D: -
size: -
length: 19
V: TRBV7-3
J: TRBJ2-7
DNA: TGTGCCAGCAGCTTAAAGGATTGGAAACAGGGACAAAGCTCCTACGAGCAGTACTTC
CDR3: CASSLKDWKQGQSSYEQYF

D: -
size: -
length: 13
V: TRBV2
J: TRBJ2-5
DNA: TGTGCCAGCAGCTGGGACGCACAGGAGACCCAGTACTTC
CDR3: CASSWDAQETQYF

D: TRBD1
size: once
length: 11
V: TRBV20-1
J: TRBJ2-1
DNA: TGCAGTGCAAGACAGGGGGGTGAGCAGTTCTTC
CDR3: CSARQGGEQFF

D: TRBD1
size: few
length: 15
V: TRBV7-2
J: TRBJ1-6
DNA: TGTGCCAGCAGCCCGGTGACAGGGGGGAATTCACCCCTCCACTTT
CDR3: CASSPVTGGNSPLHF

D: -
size: -
length: 13
V: TRBV9
J: TRBJ2-1
DNA: TGTGCCAGCAGCGTCGCCAGACGCAATGAGCAGTTCTTC
CDR3: CASSVARRNEQFF

D: -
size: -
length: 12
V: TRBV2
J: TRBJ2-1
DNA: TGTGCCAGCAGTGGGCTGCGCAATGAGCAGTTCTTC
CDR3: CASSGLRNEQFF

D: -
size: -
length: 14
V: TRBV7-2
J: TRBJ1-1
DNA: TGTGCCAGCAGCTTTCAAGGGTTGAACACTGAAGCTTTCTTT
CDR3: CASSFQGLNTEAFF

D: -
size: -
length: 17
V: TRBV5-4
J: TRBJ2-6
DNA: -
CDR3: CASSRDRVGSGANVLIF

D: -
size: -
length: 12
V: TRBV12-3/TRBV12-4
J: TRBJ2-5
DNA: TGTGCCAGCACCCGGGGCCAAGAGACCCAGTACTTC
CDR3: CASTRGQETQYF

D: TRBD2
size: -
length: 15
V: TRBV5-1
J: TRBJ2-3
DNA: TGCGCCAGCCGATCCGGGACTAGCAACACAGATACGCAGTATTTT
CDR3: CASRSGTSNTDTQYF

D: TRBD1
size: once
length: 15
V: TRBV19
J: TRBJ1-1
DNA: TGTGCCAGTAGTTTCCCGACAGGGACGGACACTGAAGCTTTCTTT
CDR3: CASSFPTGTDTEAFF

D: TRBD2
size: -
length: 15
V: TRBV19
J: TRBJ2-3
DNA: TGTGCCAGTAGTAAGACTAGCGGGAGACCAGATACGCAGTATTTT
CDR3: CASSKTSGRPDTQYF

D: -
size: -
length: 14
V: TRBV30
J: TRBJ1-5
DNA: TGTGCCTGGAGTGGTTCCGTCCTCAATCAGCCCCAGCATTTT
CDR3: CAWSGSVLNQPQHF

D: TRBD1
size: -
length: 15
V: TRBV19
J: TRBJ1-2
DNA: TGTGCCAGTAGGATTGGACAGGGAAGAGGGTATGGCTACACCTTC
CDR3: CASRIGQGRGYGYTF

D: -
size: -
length: 16
V: TRBV19
J: TRBJ2-4
DNA: TGTGCCAGTAGTCCCACAGGGTCGCGGGCCAAAAACATTCAGTACTTC
CDR3: CASSPTGSRAKNIQYF

D: -
size: -
length: 16
V: TRBV4-3
J: TRBJ1-2
DNA: TGCGCCAGCAGCCAAGAGGGGGCAGGGACCTTCCGTGGCTACACCTTC
CDR3: CASSQEGAGTFRGYTF

D: TRBD1
size: -
length: 15
V: TRBV9
J: TRBJ1-1
DNA: TGTGCCAGCAGCGCGAAGGGGGCGTTAGTCACTGAAGCTTTCTTT
CDR3: CASSAKGALVTEAFF

D: -
size: -
length: 13
V: TRBV6-5
J: TRBJ1-5
DNA: TGTGCCAGCAGTCCCGACAGATATCAGCCCCAGCATTTT
CDR3: CASSPDRYQPQHF

D: TRBD1
size: -
length: 16
V: TRBV5-6
J: TRBJ1-6
DNA: TGTGCCAGCAGCCCTCCGGGACAGAACCTTAATTCACCCCTCCACTTT
CDR3: CASSPPGQNLNSPLHF

D: -
size: -
length: 13
V: TRBV6-5
J: TRBJ2-7
DNA: TGTGCCAGCACCCCGCACAGGGCGTACGAGCAGTACTTC
CDR3: CASTPHRAYEQYF

D: -
size: -
length: 14
V: TRBV24-1
J: TRBJ2-3
DNA: TGTGCCACCAGTGGCGCAGGGTGGACAGATACGCAGTATTTT
CDR3: CATSGAGWTDTQYF

D: TRBD1
size: -
length: 16
V: TRBV2
J: TRBJ2-3
DNA: TGTGCCAGCAGTAGACGGACAGGGGGTGGAGCAGATACGCAGTATTTT
CDR3: CASSRRTGGGADTQYF

D: TRBD2
size: -
length: 15
V: TRBV6-6
J: TRBJ2-5
DNA: TGTGCCAGCAGTGTAACTAGCGGGATCCAAGAGACCCAGTACTTC
CDR3: CASSVTSGIQETQYF

D: TRBD1
size: -
length: 12
V: TRBV20-1
J: TRBJ2-1
DNA: TGCAGTGCGACGACAGGGGGCAATGAGCAGTTCTTC
CDR3: CSATTGGNEQFF

D: -
size: few
length: 15
V: TRBV19
J: TRBJ1-2
DNA: TGTGCCAGTAGCCCCCGGCCAGACCGGCACTATGGCTACACCTTC
CDR3: CASSPRPDRHYGYTF

D: TRBD1
size: -
length: 15
V: TRBV7-2
J: TRBJ1-2
DNA: TGTGCCAGCAGCCTGGACCGACAGGGTTACTATGGCTACACCTTC
CDR3: CASSLDRQGYYGYTF

D: TRBD1
size: -
length: 13
V: TRBV20-1
J: TRBJ1-6
DNA: TGCAGTGCAGCCGGGACAGGGGTTTCACCCCTCCACTTT
CDR3: CSAAGTGVSPLHF